The rows below give T cell receptor beta chains drawn from one sample of a study of vaccination and CD4 T cells after COVID-19. Using its own MiXCR run on the PCR reads, TCRdb lists one record per CDR3 protein. This sample carries 25,000 to 35,000 distinct CDR3 sequences, around 49% of them seen once, and the ten largest clones take roughly 5%. The sequencing here drew on CD4+ T cells from blood, taken about 7 months after SARS-CoV-2 vaccination. The receptor set was obtained from a human donor who had recovered from COVID-19. Both conserved end residues are trimmed from each CDR3. Each record gives: J gene, D gene, V gene, CDR3 protein. A D gene is named only where the DNA matches it firmly.

J: TRBJ2-7; D: -; V: TRBV7-9; CDR3: ASSRVYLRDTKARVDLHEQY
J: TRBJ1-1; D: -; V: TRBV6-4; CDR3: ASSVRTVNTEAF
J: TRBJ2-7; D: -; V: TRBV7-8; CDR3: ASSLSGWIRSSYEQY
J: TRBJ1-5; D: TRBD1; V: TRBV6-1; CDR3: ASSTQDRGGSQPQH
J: TRBJ2-3; D: -; V: TRBV7-9; CDR3: ASSSTEGITQY
J: TRBJ2-7; D: -; V: TRBV27; CDR3: ASGTYEQY
J: TRBJ1-2; D: -; V: TRBV11-2; CDR3: ASSPQGSGANYGYT
J: TRBJ2-1; D: -; V: TRBV12-3/TRBV12-4; CDR3: ASSSTNSFGWDNNEQF
J: TRBJ2-3; D: TRBD2; V: TRBV27; CDR3: ASSFQGLAGDTQY
J: TRBJ2-5; D: -; V: TRBV10-3; CDR3: AISDGQETQY
J: TRBJ1-2; D: TRBD1; V: TRBV6-1; CDR3: ASMDRAGGYT
J: TRBJ2-5; D: -; V: TRBV19; CDR3: ASSVTGIGAETQY
J: TRBJ1-2; D: TRBD1; V: TRBV27; CDR3: ASSHRGLYGYT
J: TRBJ2-2; D: TRBD2; V: TRBV15; CDR3: ATSRDTSGRHTGELF
J: TRBJ1-5; D: -; V: TRBV7-2; CDR3: ASSLYPSSNQPQH
J: TRBJ2-6; D: TRBD1; V: TRBV6-4; CDR3: ASSDSDRSLGAGANVLT
J: TRBJ1-1; D: -; V: TRBV6-1; CDR3: ASSKAMNTEAF
J: TRBJ1-1; D: -; V: TRBV2; CDR3: ASSAGQLYTEAF
J: TRBJ2-3; D: TRBD2; V: TRBV7-8; CDR3: ASSLERTSGREDTQY
J: TRBJ2-3; D: -; V: TRBV27; CDR3: ASNHLGDISTDTQY